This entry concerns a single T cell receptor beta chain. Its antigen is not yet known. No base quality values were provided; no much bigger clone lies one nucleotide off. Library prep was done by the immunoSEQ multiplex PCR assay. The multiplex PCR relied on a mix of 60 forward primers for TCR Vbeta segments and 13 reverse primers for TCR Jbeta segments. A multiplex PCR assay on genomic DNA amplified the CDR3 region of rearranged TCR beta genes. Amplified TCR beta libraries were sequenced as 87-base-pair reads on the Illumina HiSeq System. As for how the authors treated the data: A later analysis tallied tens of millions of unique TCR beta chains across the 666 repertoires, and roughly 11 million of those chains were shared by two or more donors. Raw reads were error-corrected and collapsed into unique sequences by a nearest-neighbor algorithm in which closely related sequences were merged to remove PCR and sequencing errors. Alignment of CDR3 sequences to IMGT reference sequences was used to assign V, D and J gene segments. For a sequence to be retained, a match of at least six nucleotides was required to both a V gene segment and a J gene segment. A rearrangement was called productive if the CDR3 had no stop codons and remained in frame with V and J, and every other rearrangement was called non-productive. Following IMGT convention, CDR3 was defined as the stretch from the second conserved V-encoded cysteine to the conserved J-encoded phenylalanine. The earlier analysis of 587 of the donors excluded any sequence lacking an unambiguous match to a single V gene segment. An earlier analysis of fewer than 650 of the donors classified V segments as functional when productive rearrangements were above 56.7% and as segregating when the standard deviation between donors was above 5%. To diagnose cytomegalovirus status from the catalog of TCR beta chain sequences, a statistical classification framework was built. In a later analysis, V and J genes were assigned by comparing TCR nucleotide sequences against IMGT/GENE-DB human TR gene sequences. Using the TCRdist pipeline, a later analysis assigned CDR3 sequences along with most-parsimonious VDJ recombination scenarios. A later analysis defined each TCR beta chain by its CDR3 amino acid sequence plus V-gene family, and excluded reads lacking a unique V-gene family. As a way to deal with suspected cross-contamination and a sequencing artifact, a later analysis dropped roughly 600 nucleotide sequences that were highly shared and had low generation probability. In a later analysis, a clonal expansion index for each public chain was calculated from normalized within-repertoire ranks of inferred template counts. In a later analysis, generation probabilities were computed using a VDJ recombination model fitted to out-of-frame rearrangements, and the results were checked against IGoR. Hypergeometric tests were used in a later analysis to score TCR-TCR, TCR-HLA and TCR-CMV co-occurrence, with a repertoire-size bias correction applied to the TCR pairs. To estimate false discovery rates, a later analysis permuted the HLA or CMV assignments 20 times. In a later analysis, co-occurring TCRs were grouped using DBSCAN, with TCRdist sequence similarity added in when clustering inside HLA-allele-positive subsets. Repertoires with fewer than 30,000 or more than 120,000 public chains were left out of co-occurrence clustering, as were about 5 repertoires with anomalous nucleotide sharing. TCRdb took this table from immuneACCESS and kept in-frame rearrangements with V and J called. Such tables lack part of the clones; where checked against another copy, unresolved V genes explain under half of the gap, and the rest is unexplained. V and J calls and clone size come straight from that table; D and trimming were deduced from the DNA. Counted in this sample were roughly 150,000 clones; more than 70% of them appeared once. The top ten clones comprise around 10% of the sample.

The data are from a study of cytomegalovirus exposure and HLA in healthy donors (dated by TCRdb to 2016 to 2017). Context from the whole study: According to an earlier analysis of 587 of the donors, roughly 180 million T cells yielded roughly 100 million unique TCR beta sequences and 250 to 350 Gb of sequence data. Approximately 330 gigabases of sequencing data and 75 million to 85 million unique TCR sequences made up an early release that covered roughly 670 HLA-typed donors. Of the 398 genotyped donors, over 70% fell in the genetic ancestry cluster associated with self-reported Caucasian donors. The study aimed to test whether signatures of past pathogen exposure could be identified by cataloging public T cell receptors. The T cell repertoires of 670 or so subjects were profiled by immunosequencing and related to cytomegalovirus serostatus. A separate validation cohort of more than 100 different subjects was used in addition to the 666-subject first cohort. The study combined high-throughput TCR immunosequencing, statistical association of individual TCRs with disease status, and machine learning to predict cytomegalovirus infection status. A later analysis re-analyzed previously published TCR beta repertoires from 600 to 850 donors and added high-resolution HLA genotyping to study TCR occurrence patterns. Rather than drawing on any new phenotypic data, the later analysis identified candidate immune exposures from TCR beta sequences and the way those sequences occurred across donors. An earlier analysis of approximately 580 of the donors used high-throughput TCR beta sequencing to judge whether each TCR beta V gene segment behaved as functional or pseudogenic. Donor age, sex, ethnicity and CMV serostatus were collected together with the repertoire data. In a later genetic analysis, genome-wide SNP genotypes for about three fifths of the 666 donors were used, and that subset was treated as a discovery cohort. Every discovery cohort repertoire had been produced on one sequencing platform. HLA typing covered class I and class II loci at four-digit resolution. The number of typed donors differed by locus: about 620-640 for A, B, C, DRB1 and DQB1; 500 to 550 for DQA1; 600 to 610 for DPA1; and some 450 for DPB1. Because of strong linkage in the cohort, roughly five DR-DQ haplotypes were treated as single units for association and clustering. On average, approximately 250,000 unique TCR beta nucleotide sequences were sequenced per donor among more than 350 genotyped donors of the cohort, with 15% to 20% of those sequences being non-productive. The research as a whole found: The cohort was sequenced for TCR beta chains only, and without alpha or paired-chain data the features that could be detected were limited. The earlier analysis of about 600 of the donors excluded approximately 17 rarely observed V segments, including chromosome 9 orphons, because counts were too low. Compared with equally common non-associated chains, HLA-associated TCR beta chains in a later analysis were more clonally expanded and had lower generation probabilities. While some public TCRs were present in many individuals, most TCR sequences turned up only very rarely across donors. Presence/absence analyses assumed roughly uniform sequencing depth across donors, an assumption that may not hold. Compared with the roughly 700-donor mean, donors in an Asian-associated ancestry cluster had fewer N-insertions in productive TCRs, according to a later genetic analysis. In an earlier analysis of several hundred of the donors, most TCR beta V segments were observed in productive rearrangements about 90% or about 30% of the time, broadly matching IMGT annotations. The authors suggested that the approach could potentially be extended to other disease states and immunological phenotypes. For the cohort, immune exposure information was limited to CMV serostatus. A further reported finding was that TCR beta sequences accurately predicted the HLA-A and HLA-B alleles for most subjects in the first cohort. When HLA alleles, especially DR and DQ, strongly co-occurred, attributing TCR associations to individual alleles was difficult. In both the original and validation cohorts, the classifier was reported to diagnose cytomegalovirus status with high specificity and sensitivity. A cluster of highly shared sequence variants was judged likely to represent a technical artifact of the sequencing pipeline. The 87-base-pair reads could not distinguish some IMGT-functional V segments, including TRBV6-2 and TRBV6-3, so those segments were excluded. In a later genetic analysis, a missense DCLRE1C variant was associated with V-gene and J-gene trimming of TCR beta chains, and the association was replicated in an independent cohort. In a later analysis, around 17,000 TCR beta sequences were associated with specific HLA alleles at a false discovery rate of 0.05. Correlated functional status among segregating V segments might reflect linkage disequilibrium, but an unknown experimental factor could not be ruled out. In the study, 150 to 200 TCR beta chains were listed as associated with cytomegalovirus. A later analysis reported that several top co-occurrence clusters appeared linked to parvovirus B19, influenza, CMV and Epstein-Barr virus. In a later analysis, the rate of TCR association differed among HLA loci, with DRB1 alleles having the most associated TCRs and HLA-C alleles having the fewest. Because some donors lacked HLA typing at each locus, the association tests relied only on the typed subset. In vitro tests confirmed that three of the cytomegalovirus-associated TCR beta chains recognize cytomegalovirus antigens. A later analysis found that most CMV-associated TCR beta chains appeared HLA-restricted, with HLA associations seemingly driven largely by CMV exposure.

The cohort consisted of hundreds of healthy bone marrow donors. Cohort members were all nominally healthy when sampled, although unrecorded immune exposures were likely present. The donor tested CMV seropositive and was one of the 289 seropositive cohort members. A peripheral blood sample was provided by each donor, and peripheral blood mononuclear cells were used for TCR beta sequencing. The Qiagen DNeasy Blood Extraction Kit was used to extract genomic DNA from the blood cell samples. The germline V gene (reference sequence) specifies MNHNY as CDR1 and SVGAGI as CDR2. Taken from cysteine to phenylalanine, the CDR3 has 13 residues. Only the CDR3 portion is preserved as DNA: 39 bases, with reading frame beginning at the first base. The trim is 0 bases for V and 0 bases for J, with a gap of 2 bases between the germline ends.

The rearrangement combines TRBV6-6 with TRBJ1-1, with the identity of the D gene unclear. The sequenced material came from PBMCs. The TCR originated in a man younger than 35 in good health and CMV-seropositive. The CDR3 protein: CASSYSMNTEAFF. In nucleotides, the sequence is TGTGCCAGCAGTTACTCTATGAACACTGAAGCTTTCTTT.